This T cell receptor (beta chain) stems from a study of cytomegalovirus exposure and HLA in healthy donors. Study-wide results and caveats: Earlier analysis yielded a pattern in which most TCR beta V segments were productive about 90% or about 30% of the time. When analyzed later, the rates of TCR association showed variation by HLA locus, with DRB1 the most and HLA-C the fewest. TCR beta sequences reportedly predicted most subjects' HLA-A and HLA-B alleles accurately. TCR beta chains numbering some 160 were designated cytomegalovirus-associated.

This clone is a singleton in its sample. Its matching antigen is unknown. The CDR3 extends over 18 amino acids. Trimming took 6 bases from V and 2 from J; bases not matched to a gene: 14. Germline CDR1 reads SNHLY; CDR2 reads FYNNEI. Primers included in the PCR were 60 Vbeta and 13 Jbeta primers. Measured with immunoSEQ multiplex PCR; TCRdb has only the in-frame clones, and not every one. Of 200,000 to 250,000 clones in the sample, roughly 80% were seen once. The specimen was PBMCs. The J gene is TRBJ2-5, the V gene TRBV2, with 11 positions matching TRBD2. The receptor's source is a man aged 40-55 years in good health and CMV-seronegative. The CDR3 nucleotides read TGTGCCAGCAGCGCCGGTATTAGCGGGAGGGCCTCTCAAGAGACCCAGTACTTC. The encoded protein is CASSAGISGRASQETQYF. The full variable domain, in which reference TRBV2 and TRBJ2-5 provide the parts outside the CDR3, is EPEVTQTPSHQVTQMGQEVILRCVPISNHLYFYWYRQILGQKVEFLVSFYNNEISEKSEIFDDQFSVERPDGSNFTLKIRSTKLEDSAMYFCASSAGISGRASQETQYFGPGTRLLVL.